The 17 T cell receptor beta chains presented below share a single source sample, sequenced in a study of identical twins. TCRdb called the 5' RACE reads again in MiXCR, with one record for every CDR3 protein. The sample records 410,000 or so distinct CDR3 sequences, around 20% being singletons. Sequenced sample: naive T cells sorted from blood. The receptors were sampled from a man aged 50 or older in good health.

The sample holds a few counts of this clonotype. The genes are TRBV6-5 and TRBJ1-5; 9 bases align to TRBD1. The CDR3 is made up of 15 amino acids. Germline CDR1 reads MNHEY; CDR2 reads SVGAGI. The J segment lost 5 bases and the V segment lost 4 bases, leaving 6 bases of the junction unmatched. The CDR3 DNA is TGTGCCAGCAGTTCGGGGGGACAGGGTGATCAGCCCCAGCATTTT. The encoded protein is CASSSGGQGDQPQHF.

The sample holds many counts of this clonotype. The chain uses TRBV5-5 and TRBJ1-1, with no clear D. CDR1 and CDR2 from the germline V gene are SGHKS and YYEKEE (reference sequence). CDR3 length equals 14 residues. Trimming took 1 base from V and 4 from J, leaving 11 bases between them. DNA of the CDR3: TGTGCCAGCAGCTTGACCCGATCGGGCACTGAAGCTTTCTTT. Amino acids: CASSLTRSGTEAFF. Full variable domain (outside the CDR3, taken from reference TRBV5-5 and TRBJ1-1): DAGVTQSPTHLIKTRGQQVTLRCSPISGHKSVSWYQQVLGQGPQFIFQYYEKEERGRGNFPDRFSARQFPNYSSELNVNALLLGDSALYLCASSLTRSGTEAFFGQGTRLTVV.

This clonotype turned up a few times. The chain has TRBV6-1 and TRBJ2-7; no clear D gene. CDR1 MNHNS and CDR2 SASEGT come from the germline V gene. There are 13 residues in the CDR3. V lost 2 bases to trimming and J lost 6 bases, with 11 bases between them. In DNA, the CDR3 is TGTGCCAGCAGTGAAACTAAGGGTTCCGAGCAGTACTTC. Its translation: CASSETKGSEQYF.

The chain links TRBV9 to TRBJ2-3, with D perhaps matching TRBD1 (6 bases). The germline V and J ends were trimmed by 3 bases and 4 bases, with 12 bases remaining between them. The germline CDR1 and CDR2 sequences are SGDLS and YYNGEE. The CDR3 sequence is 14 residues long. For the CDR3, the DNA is TGTGCCAGCAGCGCCCGGACAGTCCCAGATACGCAGTATTTT. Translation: CASSARTVPDTQYF.

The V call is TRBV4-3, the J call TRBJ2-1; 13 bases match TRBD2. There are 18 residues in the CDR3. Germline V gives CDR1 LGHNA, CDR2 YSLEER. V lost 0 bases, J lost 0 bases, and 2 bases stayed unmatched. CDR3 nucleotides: TGCGCCAGCAGCCAAGATTGGACTAGCGGGAGCTCCTACAATGAGCAGTTCTTC. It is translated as CASSQDWTSGSSYNEQFF.

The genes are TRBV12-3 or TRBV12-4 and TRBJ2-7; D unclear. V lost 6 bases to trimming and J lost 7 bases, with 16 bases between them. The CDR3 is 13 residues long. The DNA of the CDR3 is TGTGCCAGCAGCCCCGCTCGAACCTGGGAGCAGTACTTC. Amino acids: CASSPARTWEQYF.

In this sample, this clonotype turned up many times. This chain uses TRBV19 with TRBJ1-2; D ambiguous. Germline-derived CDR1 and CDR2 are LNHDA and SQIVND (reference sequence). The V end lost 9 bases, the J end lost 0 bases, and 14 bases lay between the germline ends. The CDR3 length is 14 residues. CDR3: CASQPVRANYGYTF. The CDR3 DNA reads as TGTGCCAGCCAACCCGTTAGGGCTAACTATGGCTACACCTTC.

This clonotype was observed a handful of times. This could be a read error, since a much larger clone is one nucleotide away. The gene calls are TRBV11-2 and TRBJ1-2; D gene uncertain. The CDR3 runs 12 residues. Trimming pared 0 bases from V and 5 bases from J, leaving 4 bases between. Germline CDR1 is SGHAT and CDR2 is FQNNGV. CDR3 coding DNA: TGTGCCAGCAGCTTAGAGGTTTATGGCTACACCTTC. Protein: CASSLEVYGYTF.

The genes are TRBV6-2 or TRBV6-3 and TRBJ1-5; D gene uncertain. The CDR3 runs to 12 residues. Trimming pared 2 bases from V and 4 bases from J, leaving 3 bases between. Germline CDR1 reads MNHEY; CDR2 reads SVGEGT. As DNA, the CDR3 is TGTGCCAGCAGTTACGCGAATCAGCCCCAGCATTTT. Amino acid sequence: CASSYANQPQHF.

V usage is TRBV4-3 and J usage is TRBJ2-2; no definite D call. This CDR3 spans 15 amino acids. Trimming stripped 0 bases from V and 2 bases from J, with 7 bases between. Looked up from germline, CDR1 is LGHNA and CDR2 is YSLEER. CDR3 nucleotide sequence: TGCGCCAGCAGCCAAGATCCGCGAAACACCGGGGAGCTGTTTTTT. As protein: CASSQDPRNTGELFF.

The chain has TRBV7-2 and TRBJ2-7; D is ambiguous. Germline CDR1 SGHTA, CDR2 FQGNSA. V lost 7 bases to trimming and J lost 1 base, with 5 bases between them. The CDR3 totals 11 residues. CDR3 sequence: CASKSSYEQYF. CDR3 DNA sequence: TGTGCCAGCAAATCGTCCTACGAGCAGTACTTC.

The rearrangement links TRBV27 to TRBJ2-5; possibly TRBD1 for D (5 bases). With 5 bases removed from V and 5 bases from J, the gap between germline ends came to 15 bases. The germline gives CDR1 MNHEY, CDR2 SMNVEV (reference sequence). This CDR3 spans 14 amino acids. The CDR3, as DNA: TGTGCCAGCAGTCAGGGCCGAGGTTGGGAGACCCAGTACTTC. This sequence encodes CASSQGRGWETQYF.

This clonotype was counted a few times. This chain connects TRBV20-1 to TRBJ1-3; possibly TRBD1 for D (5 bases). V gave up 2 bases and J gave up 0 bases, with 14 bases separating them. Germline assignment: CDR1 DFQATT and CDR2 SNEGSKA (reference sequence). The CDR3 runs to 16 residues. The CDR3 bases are TGCAGTGCTAGAAATCGAGACAGCCACTCTGGAAACACCATATATTTT. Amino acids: CSARNRDSHSGNTIYF.

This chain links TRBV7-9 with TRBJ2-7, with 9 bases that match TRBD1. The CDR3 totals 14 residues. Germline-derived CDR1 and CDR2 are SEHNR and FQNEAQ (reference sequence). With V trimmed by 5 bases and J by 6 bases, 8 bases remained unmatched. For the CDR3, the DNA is TGTGCCAGCAGCGCAACCGGGACAGGGTTCGAGCAGTACTTC. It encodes CASSATGTGFEQYF. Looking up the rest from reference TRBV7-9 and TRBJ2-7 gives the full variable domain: DTGVSQNPRHKITKRGQNVTFRCDPISEHNRLYWYRQTLGQGPEFLTYFQNEAQLEKSRLLSDRFSAERPKGSFSTLEIQRTEQGDSAMYLCASSATGTGFEQYFGPGTRLTVT.

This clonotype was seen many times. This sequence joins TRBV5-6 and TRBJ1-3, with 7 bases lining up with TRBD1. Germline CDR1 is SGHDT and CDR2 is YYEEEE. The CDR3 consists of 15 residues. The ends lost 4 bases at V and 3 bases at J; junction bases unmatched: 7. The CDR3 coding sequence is TGTGCCAGCAGCCCGGGACAGACCGTTGGAAACACCATATATTTT. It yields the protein CASSPGQTVGNTIYF.

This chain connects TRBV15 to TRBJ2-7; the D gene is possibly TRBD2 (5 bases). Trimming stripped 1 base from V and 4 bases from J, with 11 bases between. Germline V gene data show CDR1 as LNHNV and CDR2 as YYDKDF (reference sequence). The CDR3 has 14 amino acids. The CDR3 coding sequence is TGTGCCACCAGCAGAGTTGTAGCGCCGTACGAGCAGTACTTC. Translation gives CATSRVVAPYEQYF. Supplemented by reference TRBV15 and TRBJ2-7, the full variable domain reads DAMVIQNPRYQVTQFGKPVTLSCSQTLNHNVMYWYQQKSSQAPKLLFHYYDKDFNNEADTPDNFQSRRPNTSFCFLDIRSPGLGDTAMYLCATSRVVAPYEQYFGPGTRLTVT.

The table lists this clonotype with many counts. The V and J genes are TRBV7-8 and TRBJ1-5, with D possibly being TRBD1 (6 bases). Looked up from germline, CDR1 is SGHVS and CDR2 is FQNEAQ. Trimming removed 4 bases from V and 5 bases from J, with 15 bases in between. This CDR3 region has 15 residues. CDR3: CASSSRDIHYQPQHF. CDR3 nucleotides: TGTGCCAGCAGCTCCCGGGACATACATTATCAGCCCCAGCATTTT.